These 29 T cell receptor beta chains came from one sample sequenced in a study of T-cell reconstitution after alpha-beta-depleted transplantation in children. As it was prepared, the TCRbeta library received unique molecular identifiers. From the PCR reads, TCRdb called clonotypes with MiXCR, one entry per CDR3 protein. In the table there are roughly 300,000 distinct CDR3 sequences, around 10% of which are singletons. Sample: peripheral blood, taken 180 days after TCRalphabeta/CD19-depleted stem cell transplant. The receptors originated from a male patient aged 2 to 9 who had a stem cell transplant for chronic granulomatous disease, so the T cells may come from the graft donor.

The table lists this clonotype with many counts. V and J are TRBV5-1 and TRBJ2-2; D gene unclear. Germline values: CDR1 SGHRS, CDR2 YFSETQ. Trimming stripped 2 bases from V and 7 bases from J, with 15 bases between. The CDR3 length is 15 residues. The CDR3 DNA follows: TGCGCCAGCAGCTTTGCCCGACCCATGGGCGGGGAGCTGTTTTTT. It is translated as CASSFARPMGGELFF.

This chain joins TRBV19 and TRBJ2-2; 8 bases align to TRBD1. CDR1 is LNHDA, CDR2 SQIVND, per germline (reference sequence). This CDR3 region has 14 residues. The trim removed 7 bases at V and 7 bases at J, leaving 8 bases unmatched. DNA of the CDR3: TGTGCCAGTAAGGCGGGACAGGAGATCGGGGAGCTGTTTTTT. This encodes CASKAGQEIGELFF. The full variable domain, in which reference TRBV19 and TRBJ2-2 provide the parts outside the CDR3, is DGGITQSPKYLFRKEGQNVTLSCEQNLNHDAMYWYRQDPGQGLRLIYYSQIVNDFQKGDIAEGYSVSREKKESFPLTVTSAQKNPTAFYLCASKAGQEIGELFFGEGSRLTVL.

Comment on this clonotype: A read error may be the cause here, since a much bigger clone is one base away. This CDR3 is missing its conserved last phenylalanine or tryptophan, likely due to a read error. J is TRBJ2-7 and V is TRBV20-1, with D perhaps TRBD2 (5 bases). Trimming removed 6 bases from V and 9 bases from J, with 12 bases in between. The CDR3 has 10 amino acids. The germline gives CDR1 DFQATT, CDR2 SNEGSKA (reference sequence). The CDR3 nucleotides are TGCAGTGCCACGTCCGGAGGGCAGTACTCC. It translates to CSATSGGQYS.

This clonotype was seen many times. The genes are TRBV27 and TRBJ2-7; possibly TRBD1 or TRBD2 for D (6 bases each). CDR1 and CDR2 (germline): MNHEY, SMNVEV (reference sequence). V was cut by 6 bases and J by 7 bases, with 19 bases left in between. This CDR3 is built from 14 residues. CDR3 DNA: TGTGCCAGCAGCGCCGCGGAGGGGGTGGATGAGCAGTACTTC. Protein: CASSAAEGVDEQYF.

This clonotype was found many times. CDR3 region: CASTKQGAFYEQYF. DNA of the CDR3: TGTGCCAGCACCAAACAGGGGGCTTTTTACGAGCAGTACTTC. The chain joins TRBV12-3 or TRBV12-4 to TRBJ2-7; 9 nucleotides line up with TRBD1. V gave up 7 bases and J gave up 4 bases; unmatched junction bases: 8. There are 14 residues in the CDR3.

This clonotype was counted many times. The rearrangement links TRBV6-5 to TRBJ2-1; no reliable D call. CDR1 and CDR2 (germline): MNHEY, SVGAGI. The CDR3 consists of 14 residues. Trimming cost V 2 bases and J 8 bases, with 13 bases left between them. The DNA for the CDR3 is TGTGCCAGCAGTTACGGCGTCCTTCGGCATGAGCAGTTCTTC. The encoded protein is CASSYGVLRHEQFF.

This clonotype was counted many times. DNA of the CDR3: TGTGCCAGCAGTCGGGGAGCGGGGGACTACAATGAGCAGTTCTTC. It translates to CASSRGAGDYNEQFF. The genes are TRBV12-3 or TRBV12-4 and TRBJ2-1; 8 bases line up with TRBD2. With V trimmed by 5 bases and J by 3 bases, 6 bases remained unmatched. This CDR3 region has 15 residues.

This clonotype was seen repeatedly, ten times or more. This rearrangement joins TRBV10-3 to TRBJ2-3; weak D call: TRBD2 (6 bases). The CDR3 is 15 residues long. CDR1 and CDR2 (germline): ENHRY, SYGVKD. Trimming took off 6 bases at V and 2 bases at J, with 15 bases between the two ends. CDR3 region: CAISPSGAITDTQYF. The CDR3 coding sequence is TGTGCCATCAGCCCTTCGGGAGCCATCACAGATACGCAGTATTTT.

This clonotype was detected only a few times. The chain is built from TRBV4-3 and TRBJ2-3, with 9 nucleotides matching TRBD2. The V segment lost 6 bases and the J segment 3 bases; nucleotides outside the gene matches: 7. This CDR3 is built from 15 residues. Germline V gene sequence: CDR1 LGHNA, CDR2 YSLEER. The CDR3 DNA is TGCGCCAGCAGTCGCGGGGGGGCAGGGACAGATACGCAGTATTTT. This gives the protein CASSRGGAGTDTQYF.

This clonotype was observed many times. This chain connects TRBV20-1 to TRBJ2-7, with TRBD1 matching over 7 bases. Germline CDR1 DFQATT, CDR2 SNEGSKA (reference sequence). Unmatched junction bases numbered 10, after V lost 6 bases and J lost 2 bases. The CDR3 runs 14 residues. DNA of the CDR3: TGCAGTGCCGTGGGACAGTTGGTCCCCTACGAGCAGTACTTC. This gives the protein CSAVGQLVPYEQYF.

The rearrangement joins TRBV13 to TRBJ2-2; D may match TRBD1 or TRBD2 (5 bases each). The CDR3 has 15 residues. Germline V gene lookup returns CDR1 PRHDT and CDR2 FYEKMQ (reference sequence). V lost 3 bases to trimming and J lost 5 bases, with 13 bases between them. The CDR3 sequence: CASSFRGGETGELFF. In DNA, the CDR3 is TGTGCCAGCAGCTTCCGTGGGGGAGAAACCGGGGAGCTGTTTTTT.

This clonotype was picked up a small number of times. V and J are TRBV14 and TRBJ2-1; 14 bases map to TRBD2. The V and J ends lost 5 bases and 12 bases, in that order; junction bases with no gene match: 9. Germline-derived CDR1 and CDR2 are SGHDN and FVKESK. CDR3 length: 15 residues. The CDR3 here is CASSRGTSGREAQFF. Written as DNA, the CDR3 is TGTGCCAGCAGCAGGGGGACTAGCGGGAGAGAAGCGCAGTTCTTC.

This clonotype was picked up many times. The chain links TRBV7-6 to TRBJ2-7; 7 nucleotides match TRBD2. Germline lookup yields CDR1 SGHVS and CDR2 FNYEAQ. The CDR3 has 16 residues. The J segment lost 5 bases and the V segment lost 3 bases, leaving 13 bases of the junction unmatched. The CDR3 bases are TGTGCCAGCAGCTTGTCCGTGAGCGGGAAGGGGCACGAGCAGTACTTC. The encoded protein is CASSLSVSGKGHEQYF.

The V and J genes are TRBV30 and TRBJ1-5; D is possibly TRBD1 (6 bases). This CDR3 spans 15 amino acids. From germline, CDR1 is GTSNPN and CDR2 SVGIG (reference sequence). The ends were cut back, 2 bases at V and 2 bases at J, with 13 bases in the middle. DNA of the CDR3: TGTGCCTGGAGTCGGCGTAGGGGGGGCAATCAGCCCCAGCATTTT. It translates to CAWSRRRGGNQPQHF.

In regard to this clonotype: A much bigger clone sits one base away, suggesting this may be a read error. This CDR3 fails to terminate in the conserved phenylalanine or tryptophan, so it likely reflects a read error. The chain couples TRBV19 to TRBJ2-1, with 11 bases fitting TRBD2. The CDR3 is 14 residues long. Unmatched junction bases numbered 1, after V lost 4 bases and J lost 5 bases. Germline-derived CDR1 and CDR2 are LNHDA and SQIVND (reference sequence). This chain's CDR3 is CASSKLAGDNEQFI. CDR3 sequence (DNA): TGTGCCAGTAGTAAACTAGCGGGAGACAATGAGCAGTTCATC.

This clonotype was observed at least ten times. The chain employs TRBV20-1 and TRBJ2-2; D is unclear. In germline, CDR1 is DFQATT, CDR2 SNEGSKA (reference sequence). V gave up 0 bases and J gave up 1 base, with 9 bases separating them. CDR3 size: 15 residues. The chain's CDR3 is CSARDPRQNTGELFF. CDR3 coding DNA: TGCAGTGCTAGAGATCCCCGCCAGAACACCGGGGAGCTGTTTTTT.

The V and J genes are TRBV6-1 and TRBJ2-7; either TRBD1 or TRBD2 may fit D (6 bases each). Trimming removed 3 bases from V and 2 bases from J, with 8 bases in between. The germline V gene encodes CDR1 MNHNS and CDR2 SASEGT. The CDR3 sequence is 13 residues long. This CDR3 reads CASSDGGTYEQYF. In DNA form, the CDR3 reads TGTGCCAGCAGTGACGGGGGCACCTACGAGCAGTACTTC.

At least ten counts were recorded for this clonotype. V and J are TRBV6-5 and TRBJ1-5; 7 bases are shared with TRBD1. Trimming took 2 bases from V and 5 from J; bases not matched to a gene: 6. The CDR3 is 15 residues long. The germline V gene encodes CDR1 MNHEY and CDR2 SVGAGI. The DNA of the CDR3 is TGTGCCAGCAGTTACGGGGCAGGGGGGGATCAGCCCCAGCATTTT. Protein product: CASSYGAGGDQPQHF.

This clonotype was recorded at least ten times. The gene calls are TRBV2 and TRBJ2-3, with 8 bases fitting TRBD2. V gave up 6 bases and J gave up 1 base; unmatched junction bases: 3. The CDR3 is 14 amino acids. The germline CDR1 and CDR2 sequences are SNHLY and FYNNEI. The CDR3 reads CASRAAGGTDTQYF. Here the CDR3 DNA reads TGTGCCAGCAGGGCAGCGGGAGGCACAGATACGCAGTATTTT.

This clonotype was found many times. The rearrangement joins TRBV25-1 to TRBJ2-3; possible D gene TRBD1, 6 bases. Trimming left V 3 bases short and J 2 bases short, with 9 bases between. In germline, CDR1 is MGHDK, CDR2 SYGVNS. This CDR3 has 14 amino acids. The CDR3 loop reads CASSDRTDTDTQYF. The CDR3 DNA sequence: TGTGCCAGCAGTGACCGGACAGACACAGATACGCAGTATTTT.

This clonotype was observed a handful of times. The chain recombines TRBV28 with TRBJ2-7; the match to TRBD2 covers 7 bases. The V segment lost 11 bases and the J segment 2 bases; nucleotides outside the gene matches: 15. CDR1 and CDR2 from the germline V gene are MDHEN and SYDVKM. The length of the CDR3 is 15 residues. The CDR3 DNA sequence: TGTGCCGCCACCCAGGGCGGGAGTGCCACCTACGAGCAGTACTTC. Amino acids: CAATQGGSATYEQYF.

This clonotype was counted at least ten times. V and J are TRBV12-3 or TRBV12-4 and TRBJ1-1; D unresolved. With 5 bases removed from V and 5 bases from J, the gap between germline ends came to 18 bases. The CDR3 is 15 amino acids. In DNA, the CDR3 is TGTGCCAGCAGTCTCCGTAGGGTGAGAGGGACTGAAGCTTTCTTT. Amino acid sequence: CASSLRRVRGTEAFF.

This clonotype was counted many times. The chain has TRBV3-1 and TRBJ2-7; D ambiguous. The CDR3 consists of 19 residues. V shed 0 bases and J shed 1 base, with 22 bases lying between them. CDR1 is LGHDT and CDR2 is YNNKEL in the germline V gene (reference sequence). For the CDR3, the DNA is TGTGCCAGCAGCCAAGACGGATTTCACGGGCGCCTTCTATCCTACGAGCAGTACTTC. Protein product: CASSQDGFHGRLLSYEQYF.

This clonotype has at least ten counts. This chain connects TRBV9 to TRBJ2-5; TRBD1 agrees at 9 bases. This CDR3 comprises 14 residues. V shed 4 bases and J 2 bases; nucleotides not matched to a gene: 3. Germline-derived CDR1 and CDR2 are SGDLS and YYNGEE. The CDR3 coding sequence is TGTGCCAGCAGCAGAGGGACAGGGCAAGAGACCCAGTACTTC. It translates to CASSRGTGQETQYF.

This clonotype has ten or more counts. This rearrangement joins TRBV7-2 to TRBJ2-7; 14 nucleotides agree with TRBD2. CDR3 size: 16 residues. Germline V gene data show CDR1 as SGHTA and CDR2 as FQGNSA. J lost 2 bases, V lost 5 bases, and 5 bases had no gene match. The CDR3 region has the DNA TGTGCCAGCAGCCCGGGACTAGCGGGGGCCCCCTACGAGCAGTACTTC. Translating it yields CASSPGLAGAPYEQYF.

This clonotype came up a few times. The chain is built from TRBV27 and TRBJ1-5; D unresolved. Looked up from germline, CDR1 is MNHEY and CDR2 is SMNVEV (reference sequence). V dropped 3 bases and J dropped 10 bases, with 16 bases sitting between them. The CDR3 length is 14 residues. CDR3 DNA sequence: TGTGCCAGCAGTTTCCGCCCCCAGCTATTACCCCAGCATTTT. Its protein is CASSFRPQLLPQHF.

This clonotype was recorded at least ten times. The rearrangement links TRBV5-6 to TRBJ2-3; TRBD2 agrees at 8 bases. Germline CDR1 reads SGHDT; CDR2 reads YYEEEE. The CDR3 totals 19 residues. Trimming cost V 0 bases and J 2 bases; bases outside gene matches: 14. The CDR3 nucleotides are TGTGCCAGCAGCTTGGCCTCGGTGTTAGCGGGGCCCTTCACAGATACGCAGTATTTT. It yields the protein CASSLASVLAGPFTDTQYF.

For this clonotype: A read error may be the cause here, since a much bigger clone is one base away. J is TRBJ2-7 and V is TRBV6-1; D may be TRBD1 (6 bases). Trimming removed 4 bases at V and 5 bases at J, with 18 bases between. Germline V CDR1 and CDR2: MNHNS, SASEGT. CDR3 size: 15 residues. CDR3 coding DNA: TGTGCCAGCAGTGTGGTCGGGACATGGGTCAACGAGCAGTACTTC. This sequence encodes CASSVVGTWVNEQYF.

This clonotype was recorded many times. The chain joins TRBV12-3 or TRBV12-4 to TRBJ2-5; no firm D call. The CDR3 contains 13 residues. V dropped 8 bases and J dropped 3 bases, with 13 bases sitting between them. Written as DNA, the CDR3 is TGTGCCAGCTGTCAACGGTTTAAAGAGACCCAGTACTTC. Amino acid sequence: CASCQRFKETQYF.